One and the same sample provided the 32 T cell receptor beta chains below, sequenced in a study of T cell changes during pregnancy in multiple sclerosis (dated by TCRdb to between 2019 and 2020). The library was produced with the immunoSEQ multiplex PCR assay. The immuneACCESS repertoire file appears here via TCRdb, limited to in-frame rearrangements. These files lack a portion of the clones; in checked studies, under half of the deficit traces to unresolved V genes, and the cause of the others is not known. For this sample there are tens of thousands of clones; 93% appear just once. The ten largest clones take up 1.5% to 2% of the sample. The specimen was peripheral blood, collected in the second trimester of pregnancy. The receptor source for this set is a female donor with multiple sclerosis, enrolled in a pregnancy study.

This sequence joins TRBV28 and TRBJ2-7, with 15 bases aligning to TRBD2. Germline V lookup: CDR1 MDHEN, CDR2 SYDVKM. This CDR3 comprises 15 residues. Unmatched junction bases numbered 4, after V lost 6 bases and J lost 4 bases. The CDR3 spells CASSLGLAGGYEQYF. CDR3 DNA sequence: TGTGCCAGCAGCCTCGGACTAGCGGGAGGGTACGAGCAGTACTTC.

This clone has more than one count but fewer than ten. This rearrangement joins TRBV7-6 to TRBJ1-1, with D hard to call. Between the trimmed V and J ends, which lost 1 base and 3 bases, there was a span of 18 bases. Germline V gene sequence: CDR1 SGHVS, CDR2 FNYEAQ. This CDR3 is 17 amino acids long. This CDR3 reads CASSLVYKGSRDTEAFF. In DNA form, the CDR3 reads TGTGCCAGCAGCTTAGTCTATAAAGGGAGTAGGGACACTGAAGCTTTCTTT.

The CDR3 DNA is TGTGCCAGCAGCTTTGGGGGAGGGAACAATGAGCAGTTCTTC. This codes for CASSFGGGNNEQFF. The rearrangement links TRBV7-3 to TRBJ2-1; 7 nucleotides line up with TRBD2. The CDR3 sequence is 14 residues long. The germline V gene encodes CDR1 SGHTA and CDR2 FQGTGA. With 3 bases clipped from V and 5 bases from J, the junction kept 4 bases outside the gene matches.

The chain combines TRBV27 with TRBJ2-2, with TRBD2 identical over 9 bases. The ends lost 2 bases at V and 5 bases at J; junction bases unmatched: 3. CDR3 length: 15 amino acids. From germline, CDR1 is MNHEY and CDR2 SMNVEV (reference sequence). CDR3 DNA: TGTGCCAGCAGTTTAGCTAGCGGGGCTACCGGGGAGCTGTTTTTT. It yields the protein CASSLASGATGELFF.

The V call is TRBV9, the J call TRBJ2-1; possibly TRBD2 for D (6 bases). The V gene lost 5 bases and the J gene lost 5 bases, with 11 bases spanning the gap. The CDR3 contains 13 residues. The germline CDR1 and CDR2 sequences are SGDLS and YYNGEE. CDR3 residues: CASRSGANNEQFF. In DNA form, the CDR3 reads TGTGCCAGCAGGTCGGGAGCGAACAATGAGCAGTTCTTC.

The chain combines TRBV29-1 with TRBJ2-2; unclear D gene. V gave up 2 bases and J gave up 1 base, with 5 bases separating them. The germline CDR1 and CDR2 sequences are SQVTM and ANQGSEA. The CDR3 extends over 13 amino acids. This chain's CDR3 is CSVESGNTGELFF. CDR3 coding DNA: TGCAGCGTTGAATCGGGGAACACCGGGGAGCTGTTTTTT.

The V and J genes are TRBV28 and TRBJ1-2; 8 nucleotides align to TRBD1. CDR1 and CDR2 (germline): MDHEN, SYDVKM. V was pared by 2 bases and J by 1 base, with 12 bases of the junction left unmatched. This CDR3 has 18 residues. In DNA, the CDR3 is TGTGCCAGCAGTTTAGGAGGGACAGGCGGCGGATTTAACTATGGCTACACCTTC. Its protein product is CASSLGGTGGGFNYGYTF.

The genes are TRBV28 and TRBJ2-5; D is possibly TRBD2 (6 bases). Germline CDR1 and CDR2: MDHEN and SYDVKM. The CDR3 covers 15 residues. The V and J ends lost 5 bases and 2 bases respectively, with 15 bases between them. CDR3 nucleotide sequence: TGTGCCAGCAGTCCGGTCCCCCTAGCGCAAGAGACCCAGTACTTC. Amino acid sequence: CASSPVPLAQETQYF.

This clone was seen once. This chain joins TRBV29-1 and TRBJ2-7; D not certain. V gave up 4 bases and J gave up 0 bases, with 7 bases separating them. The CDR3 consists of 12 residues. Germline V gives CDR1 SQVTM, CDR2 ANQGSEA. DNA of the CDR3: TGCAGCGTTGCAGGTAGCTCCTACGAGCAGTACTTC. Translation gives CSVAGSSYEQYF.

The V gene is TRBV5-1, the J gene TRBJ2-1, with D hard to call. Germline V gene sequence: CDR1 SGHRS, CDR2 YFSETQ. The CDR3 is made up of 15 amino acids. V was clipped by 5 bases and J by 7 bases, with 19 bases between them. CDR3 sequence: CASRHNGDLVNEQFF. The CDR3 DNA reads as TGCGCCAGCAGACATAATGGAGATCTAGTGAATGAGCAGTTCTTC.

V gene TRBV6-1 combines with J gene TRBJ1-6, with TRBD1 identical over 10 bases. There are 15 residues in the CDR3. Germline assignment: CDR1 MNHNS and CDR2 SASEGT. V lost 3 bases, J lost 11 bases, and 7 bases stayed unmatched. The CDR3 region is CASSEVDRGRPPLHF. The CDR3 DNA reads TGTGCCAGCAGTGAGGTTGACAGGGGGCGTCCACCCCTCCACTTT.

The J gene is TRBJ2-2, the V gene TRBV2; 7 bases map to TRBD2. There are 12 residues in the CDR3. Unmatched junction bases numbered 0, after V lost 6 bases and J lost 5 bases. Per germline, CDR1 SNHLY and CDR2 FYNNEI. In DNA form, the CDR3 reads TGTGCCAGCAGGGGGGGGACCGGGGAGCTGTTTTTT. This translates into CASRGGTGELFF. Together with reference TRBV2 and TRBJ2-2, the CDR3 gives the full variable domain: EPEVTQTPSHQVTQMGQEVILRCVPISNHLYFYWYRQILGQKVEFLVSFYNNEISEKSEIFDDQFSVERPDGSNFTLKIRSTKLEDSAMYFCASRGGTGELFFGEGSRLTVL.

The chain uses TRBV28 and TRBJ2-7; 13 bases map to TRBD2. The germline V gene has CDR1 MDHEN and CDR2 SYDVKM. The CDR3 is made up of 13 amino acids. The V gene end was trimmed by 6 bases and the J gene end by 9 bases; junction bases not matched to a gene: 5. The CDR3 bases are TGTGCCAGCAGAACTAGCGGGAGGGCCGCGCAGTACTTC. This translates into CASRTSGRAAQYF.

The rearrangement links TRBV6-5 to TRBJ1-5; no clear D. Looked up from germline, CDR1 is MNHEY and CDR2 is SVGAGI. The CDR3 is made up of 14 amino acids. The germline V and J ends were trimmed by 1 base and 9 bases, with 13 bases remaining between them. The CDR3: CASSYFPLEGPQHF. CDR3 coding DNA: TGTGCCAGCAGTTACTTCCCACTGGAGGGGCCCCAGCATTTT.

The chain uses TRBV7-9 and TRBJ1-4, with 8 nucleotides matching TRBD1. The V gene's germline CDR1 is SEHNR and CDR2 FQNEAQ (reference sequence). The CDR3 consists of 15 residues. V shed 5 bases, J shed 8 bases, and the junction held 10 bases outside the gene matches. CDR3 protein: CASSTPDRDDEKLFF. The DNA for the CDR3 is TGTGCCAGCAGCACCCCGGACAGGGATGACGAAAAACTGTTTTTT.

The CDR3: CASSTLSGGGETQYF. Here the CDR3 DNA reads TGTGCCAGCTCAACCCTGAGCGGAGGAGGAGAGACCCAGTACTTC. The V and J genes are TRBV18 and TRBJ2-5; D may be TRBD2 (5 bases). The germline V gene encodes CDR1 KGHSH and CDR2 LQKENI. V gave up 5 bases and J gave up 4 bases, with 17 bases separating them. CDR3 length: 15 residues. The full variable domain, rest sourced from reference TRBV18 and TRBJ2-5, is NAGVMQNPRHLVRRRGQEARLRCSPMKGHSHVYWYRQLPEEGLKFMVYLQKENIIDESGMPKERFSAEFPKEGPSILRIQQVVRGDSAAYFCASSTLSGGGETQYFGPGTRLLVL.

This rearrangement joins TRBV7-2 to TRBJ2-5; possibly TRBD2 for D (6 bases). The length of the CDR3 is 14 residues. Trimming shortened V by 3 bases and J by 4 bases, and 12 bases separated the two germline ends. Germline-derived CDR1 and CDR2 are SGHTA and FQGNSA. The CDR3 protein is CASSFQTGAETQYF. The CDR3 nucleotides are TGTGCCAGCAGCTTCCAAACGGGAGCAGAGACCCAGTACTTC.

J is TRBJ2-3 and V is TRBV9, with a possible D match to TRBD2 (6 bases). The CDR3 is 16 amino acids. Trimming shortened V by 0 bases and J by 3 bases, and 14 bases separated the two germline ends. Germline V CDR1 and CDR2: SGDLS, YYNGEE. CDR3 in amino acids: CASSVVTGVGTDTQYF. The CDR3 DNA sequence: TGTGCCAGCAGCGTAGTAACGGGAGTGGGGACAGATACGCAGTATTTT.

The chain employs TRBV25-1 and TRBJ1-6; possible D gene TRBD1, 6 bases. The CDR3 sequence is 15 residues long. CDR1 is MGHDK, CDR2 SYGVNS, per germline. The V end lost 3 bases, the J end lost 9 bases, and 15 bases lay between the germline ends. The CDR3 is CASSDWGQGGSPLHF. For the CDR3, the DNA is TGTGCCAGCAGTGATTGGGGGCAGGGTGGTTCACCCCTCCACTTT. Combining the CDR3 with reference TRBV25-1 and TRBJ1-6 gives the whole variable domain EADIYQTPRYLVIGTGKKITLECSQTMGHDKMYWYQQDPGMELHLIHYSYGVNSTEKGDLSSESTVSRIRTEHFPLTLESARPSHTSQYLCASSDWGQGGSPLHFGNGTRLTVT.

The CDR3 bases are TGTGCCAGCAGCTTCTTGCAGGGTAACGAAAAACTGTTTTTT. It translates to CASSFLQGNEKLFF. This chain links TRBV7-9 with TRBJ1-4, with TRBD1 as a possible D gene (5 bases). Trimming removed 3 bases from V and 8 bases from J, with 13 bases in between. Germline assignment: CDR1 SEHNR and CDR2 FQNEAQ (reference sequence). The CDR3 totals 14 residues.

The rearrangement uses TRBV27 and TRBJ1-1; D not certain. The CDR3 totals 14 residues. In germline, CDR1 is MNHEY, CDR2 SMNVEV (reference sequence). V gave up 0 bases and J gave up 7 bases, with 12 bases separating them. DNA of the CDR3: TGTGCCAGCAGTTTATCGTTGGGCCGGGGTGAAGCTTTCTTT. Translating it yields CASSLSLGRGEAFF.

V usage is TRBV4-2 and J usage is TRBJ1-2, with a weak D call TRBD1 (6 bases). V shed 0 bases and J shed 1 base, with 12 bases lying between them. This CDR3 has 16 residues. Germline CDR1 is LGHNA and CDR2 is YNFKEQ. The CDR3: CASSQDGAGVNYGYTF. As DNA, the CDR3 is TGTGCCAGCAGCCAAGATGGGGCAGGGGTTAACTATGGCTACACCTTC.

The chain couples TRBV6-1 to TRBJ2-1; D gene uncertain. From germline, CDR1 is MNHNS and CDR2 SASEGT. V was pared by 2 bases and J by 6 bases, with 11 bases between. CDR3 length: 14 amino acids. CDR3 amino acids: CASSELNRPNEQFF. In DNA form, the CDR3 reads TGTGCCAGCAGTGAACTCAACAGACCCAATGAGCAGTTCTTC.

This clone was seen just once. The chain recombines TRBV7-6 with TRBJ2-7; D is perhaps TRBD1 (6 bases). Deletions cut 3 bases from V and 2 bases from J, with 14 bases between. Germline loops: CDR1 SGHVS, CDR2 FNYEAQ. This CDR3 is 15 amino acids long. The CDR3 region is CASSFSRDMPYEQYF. The CDR3 DNA is TGTGCCAGCAGCTTTAGTAGGGACATGCCCTACGAGCAGTACTTC.

The V gene is TRBV28, the J gene TRBJ2-5; D ambiguous. The CDR3 sequence is 13 residues long. CDR1 and CDR2 from the germline V gene are MDHEN and SYDVKM. V gave up 8 bases and J gave up 0 bases, with 10 bases separating them. The CDR3 loop reads CASRPEYQETQYF. DNA for the CDR3: TGTGCCAGCCGTCCGGAGTACCAAGAGACCCAGTACTTC.

The chain combines TRBV7-2 with TRBJ2-1; perhaps TRBD1 as D (6 bases). Germline V CDR1 and CDR2: SGHTA, FQGNSA. The CDR3 sequence is 12 residues long. V lost 5 bases to trimming and J lost 6 bases, with 8 bases between them. The CDR3, as DNA: TGTGCCAGCAGCCTACAGGGCAATGAGCAGTTCTTC. Its protein product is CASSLQGNEQFF.

This clone was counted once. This chain links TRBV2 with TRBJ1-2; 8 nucleotides match TRBD1. The junction had 8 bases not matched to a gene; V was cut back by 0 bases and J by 5 bases. The germline V gene has CDR1 SNHLY and CDR2 FYNNEI. The CDR3 is made up of 16 amino acids. The chain's CDR3 is CASSEAGQGAGYGYTF. The DNA for the CDR3 is TGTGCCAGCAGTGAAGCGGGGCAGGGGGCTGGGTATGGCTACACCTTC.

V usage is TRBV4-2 and J usage is TRBJ2-6; 8 positions match TRBD2. V lost 0 bases and J lost 2; bases outside the gene matches: 9. Looked up from germline, CDR1 is LGHNA and CDR2 is YNFKEQ. The CDR3 length is 19 residues. In nucleotides, the CDR3 is TGTGCCAGCAGCCAAGATCGATGGGGCGGGAGGACTGGGGCCAACGTCCTGACTTTC. Protein sequence: CASSQDRWGGRTGANVLTF.

This sequence joins TRBV5-1 and TRBJ1-4, with D unresolved. Between the trimmed V and J ends, which lost 0 bases and 5 bases, there was a span of 11 bases. Germline lookup yields CDR1 SGHRS and CDR2 YFSETQ. This CDR3 has 15 residues. Written as DNA, the CDR3 is TGCGCCAGCAGCTTGGCGAGAGCGGGAAATGAAAAACTGTTTTTT. Amino acid sequence: CASSLARAGNEKLFF.

The chain carries TRBV19 and TRBJ2-7, with no clear D. Germline CDR1 and CDR2: LNHDA and SQIVND (reference sequence). This CDR3 region has 11 residues. The germline V and J ends were trimmed by 8 bases and 5 bases, with 10 bases remaining between them. The CDR3 region is CASGPLNEQYF. CDR3 bases: TGTGCCAGTGGCCCCTTAAACGAGCAGTACTTC.

The chain couples TRBV5-4 to TRBJ2-1, with 7 bases that match TRBD2. Germline values: CDR1 SGHNT, CDR2 YYREEE (reference sequence). The CDR3 is made up of 12 amino acids. With V trimmed by 4 bases and J by 8 bases, 3 bases remained unmatched. This chain's CDR3 is CASSATSYEQFF. The DNA for the CDR3 is TGTGCCAGCAGCGCGACTAGCTATGAGCAGTTCTTC.

V and J are TRBV4-3 and TRBJ1-2, with TRBD1 identical over 7 bases. The junction had 7 bases not matched to a gene; V was cut back by 0 bases and J by 0 bases. Germline CDR1 is LGHNA and CDR2 is YSLEER. The CDR3 is made up of 17 amino acids. The CDR3 sequence: CASSQDHRGPSNYGYTF. The CDR3, as DNA: TGCGCCAGCAGCCAAGACCACAGGGGTCCCTCTAACTATGGCTACACCTTC.